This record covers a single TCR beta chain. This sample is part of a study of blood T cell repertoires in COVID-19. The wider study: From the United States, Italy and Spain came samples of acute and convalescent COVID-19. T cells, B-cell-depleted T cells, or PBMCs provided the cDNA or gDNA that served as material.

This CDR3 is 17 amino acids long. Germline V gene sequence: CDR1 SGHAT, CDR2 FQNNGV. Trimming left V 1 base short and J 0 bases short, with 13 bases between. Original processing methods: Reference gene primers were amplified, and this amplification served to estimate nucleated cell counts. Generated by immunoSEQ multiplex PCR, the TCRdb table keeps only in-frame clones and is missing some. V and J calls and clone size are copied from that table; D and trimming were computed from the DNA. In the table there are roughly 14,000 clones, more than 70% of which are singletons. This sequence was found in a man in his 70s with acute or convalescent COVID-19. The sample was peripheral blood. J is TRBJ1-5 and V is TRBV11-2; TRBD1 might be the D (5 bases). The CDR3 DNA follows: TGTGCCAGCAGCTTAGCCGGGACTGTCGGTAGCAATCAGCCCCAGCATTTT. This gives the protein CASSLAGTVGSNQPQHF.